This TCR beta chain was recovered during a study of blood T cell repertoires in COVID-19. Study as a whole: The United States, Italy and Spain provided the acute and convalescent COVID-19 samples. Sources were T cells, B-cell-depleted T cells, or PBMCs; the material itself was cDNA or gDNA.

This clone was seen only once. V lost 0 bases and J lost 11, with 10 bases in between. Germline V gene lookup returns CDR1 MNHNS and CDR2 SASEGT. The CDR3 has 12 amino acids. Authors' processing steps: For nucleated cells, counts were estimated from reference gene primer amplification. Profiling relied on immunoSEQ multiplex PCR, and the TCRdb table lists in-frame clones only, not all of them. D and trimming were read from the DNA, whereas the V and J calls and clone size are those reported in that table. The data show more than 85,000 clones, 82% seen once. Sequencing was performed on peripheral blood. This rearrangement joins TRBV6-1 to TRBJ1-1; D is uncertain. This TCR was sampled from a woman in her sixties with acute or convalescent COVID-19. This CDR3 reads CASSEAQSRAFF. The CDR3 bases are TGTGCCAGCAGTGAAGCGCAAAGCCGCGCTTTCTTT.